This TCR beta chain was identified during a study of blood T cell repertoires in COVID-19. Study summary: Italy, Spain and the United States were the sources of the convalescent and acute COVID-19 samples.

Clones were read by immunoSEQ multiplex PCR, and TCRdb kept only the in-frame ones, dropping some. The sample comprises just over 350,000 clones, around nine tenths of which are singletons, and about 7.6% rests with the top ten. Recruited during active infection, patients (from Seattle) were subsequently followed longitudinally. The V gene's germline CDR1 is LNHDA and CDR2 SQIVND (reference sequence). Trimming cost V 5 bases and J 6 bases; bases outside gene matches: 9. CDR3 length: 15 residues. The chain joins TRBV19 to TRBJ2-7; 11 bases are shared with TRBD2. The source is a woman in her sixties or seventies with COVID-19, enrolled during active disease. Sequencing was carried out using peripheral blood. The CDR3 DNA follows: TGTGCCAGTAGTGTTCCGGGACTAGCGGAGTTCGAGCAGTACTTC. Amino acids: CASSVPGLAEFEQYF.